Listed here are 6 T cell receptor beta chains from one sample, sequenced in a study of radiotherapy plus CTLA-4 blockade in lung cancer. Using immunoSEQ multiplex PCR, the repertoire was profiled, and TCRdb retains in-frame clones only, with some absent. The profile shows 95,000 to 150,000 clones, about 90% of them singletons. The source was peripheral blood, collected from a patient treated with radiotherapy plus ipilimumab. The receptors were sampled from a human donor with non-small cell lung cancer that progressed on radiotherapy plus ipilimumab.

The chain has TRBV5-1 and TRBJ2-1, with 11 bases that match TRBD1. The junction had 4 bases not matched to a gene; V was cut back by 2 bases and J by 6 bases. Germline lookup yields CDR1 SGHRS and CDR2 YFSETQ. The CDR3 has 15 amino acids. The chain's CDR3 is CASSFEDRGLNEQFF. DNA for the CDR3: TGCGCCAGCAGCTTCGAGGACAGGGGGCTCAATGAGCAGTTCTTC. The entire variable domain, with the rest obtained from reference TRBV5-1 and TRBJ2-1, is as follows: KAGVTQTPRYLIKTRGQQVTLSCSPISGHRSVSWYQQTPGQGLQFLFEYFSETQRNKGNFPGRFSGRQFSNSRSEMNVSTLELGDSALYLCASSFEDRGLNEQFFGPGTRLTVL.

This clone was detected once. The same CDR3 also results from other DNA sequences found in this sample. V and J are TRBV2 and TRBJ2-2; 12 nucleotides match TRBD2. The CDR3 consists of 15 residues. Germline CDR1 and CDR2: SNHLY and FYNNEI. V was pared by 5 bases and J by 4 bases, with 2 bases of the junction left unmatched. The CDR3 coding sequence is TGTGCCAGCAGTCCGACTAGCGGGAGCACCGGGGAGCTGTTTTTT. Encoded protein: CASSPTSGSTGELFF.

The chain carries TRBV19 and TRBJ2-1; 8 bases align to TRBD2. Germline V gene sequence: CDR1 LNHDA, CDR2 SQIVND (reference sequence). The CDR3 contains 18 residues. Unmatched junction bases numbered 11, after V lost 4 bases and J lost 0 bases. CDR3 DNA sequence: TGTGCCAGTAGTAGGGACACCCCGGGGGGGAGCTCCTACAATGAGCAGTTCTTC. It codes for CASSRDTPGGSSYNEQFF.

The chain couples TRBV19 to TRBJ2-7; TRBD1 matches 9 bases. With 5 bases clipped from V and 2 bases from J, the junction kept 7 bases outside the gene matches. This CDR3 is built from 15 residues. Germline V lookup: CDR1 LNHDA, CDR2 SQIVND (reference sequence). This CDR3 reads CASSWTGTGPYEQYF. CDR3 in DNA: TGTGCCAGTAGTTGGACCGGGACAGGGCCCTACGAGCAGTACTTC.

The rearrangement joins TRBV6-6 to TRBJ1-1; D is unclear. The germline V and J ends were trimmed by 2 bases and 4 bases, with 11 bases remaining between them. The CDR3 has 14 residues. From germline, CDR1 is MNHNY and CDR2 SVGAGI (reference sequence). The DNA of the CDR3 is TGTGCCAGCAGTTACGTGGAAAAGGGCACTGAAGCTTTCTTT. It codes for CASSYVEKGTEAFF.

This rearrangement joins TRBV18 to TRBJ2-3; 7 bases are shared with TRBD2. V gave up 8 bases and J gave up 4 bases; unmatched junction bases: 9. This CDR3 has 14 residues. Per the germline V gene, CDR1 is KGHSH and CDR2 is LQKENI. The CDR3 DNA reads as TGTGCCAGCCAGCCAGCGGGGAGCCCAGATACGCAGTATTTT. This encodes CASQPAGSPDTQYF.